This TCR beta chain came from a study of blood T cell repertoires in COVID-19 (dated by TCRdb to the early 2020s). In terms of the full investigation: Collaborator samples came from the United States, Italy and Spain and covered acute and convalescent phases of COVID-19. The material from the prospective study consisted of cDNA or gDNA derived from T cells, B-cell-depleted T cells, or PBMCs. Deeply sampled blood TCRbeta repertoires from subjects exposed to, actively infected with, or recovered from COVID-19 were included in the dataset. A freely available public database, intended as a resource for researchers studying the immune response to SARS-CoV-2, is where the repertoires were released. The samples were drawn from the first 160 participants of the ongoing ImmuneRACE study and from 950 to 1,500 subjects provided by 6 global collaborators. The sample metadata nearly always contained a de-identified subject ID, COVID-19 status, age in years and sex. Where HLA class I and class II types were available, the types were taken from metadata supplied by the sample provider, not from assay-based typing.

This clone has just a few counts. Its antigen remains undetermined. There are no base qualities to consult, and no much larger clone falls within one base. Results the study describes overall, beyond this receptor: How much clinical and demographic metadata was included differed by source and by participant, and the metadata was provided uncurated.

In Seattle, one collaborating source enrolled patients while the infection was active and tracked those patients longitudinally over the course of disease. Whole blood was collected in K2EDTA tubes by collaborating institutions according to the institutions' own protocols. For TCRbeta analysis, collaborators shipped samples in one of three forms: frozen whole blood, isolated PBMCs, or DNA extracted from either of those sample types. TCRbeta CDR3 regions were amplified from genomic DNA using the immunoSEQ Assay, a bias-controlled multiplex PCR. Turning to the authors' computational methods: Nucleated cell counts per sample were estimated from amplification of reference gene primers within the assay. To quantify the absolute abundance of each unique TCRbeta CDR3 rearrangement, sequence reads were collapsed and filtered. Productive Simpson clonality was computed per sample as the square root of Simpson's diversity index over productive rearrangements. TCRdb took over this immuneACCESS table, retaining in-frame rearrangements with V and J assigned. Such tables are incomplete; in checked studies, under half of the missing clones stem from an unresolved V gene, and the remainder is unexplained. That table gives V, J and clone size, and the DNA gave D and trimming. Across this sample there are 250,000 or so clones, with around 90% seen only once. Around 1.9% of the sample belongs to the ten largest clones.

The cysteine opens and the phenylalanine closes a CDR3 of 13 amino acids. The kept DNA is CDR3 alone, 39 bases in frame from the first base. V loses 1 base of germline sequence and J loses 5 bases, and the interval between the two ends is 4 bases. CDR1 SGHNT and CDR2 YYREEE are derived from the germline V gene (reference sequence). The receptor's source is a woman aged 60-75 years with COVID-19, enrolled during active disease. This chain joins TRBV5-4 to TRBJ1-6, with no reliable assignment of the D segment. The sample consisted of peripheral blood. CDR3 region: CASSLRDNSPLHF. In nucleotide form, the sequence is TGTGCCAGCAGCTTGCGGGATAATTCACCCCTCCACTTT.